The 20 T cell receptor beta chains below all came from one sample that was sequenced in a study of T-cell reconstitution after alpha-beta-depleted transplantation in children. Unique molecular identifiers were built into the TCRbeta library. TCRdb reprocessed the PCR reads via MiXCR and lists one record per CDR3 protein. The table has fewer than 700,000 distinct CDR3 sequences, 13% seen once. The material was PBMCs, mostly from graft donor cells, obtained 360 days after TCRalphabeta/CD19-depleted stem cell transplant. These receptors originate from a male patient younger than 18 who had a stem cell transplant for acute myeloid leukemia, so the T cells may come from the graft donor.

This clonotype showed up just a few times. The CDR3 reads CASSEVFGGSSYEQYF. CDR3 nucleotide sequence: TGCGCCAGCAGCGAGGTCTTTGGGGGGAGCTCCTACGAGCAGTACTTC. The chain uses TRBV5-1 and TRBJ2-7; maybe TRBD2 (6 bases). CDR1 is SGHRS, CDR2 YFSETQ, per germline. V was clipped by 4 bases and J by 0 bases, with 17 bases between them. The CDR3 extends over 16 amino acids.

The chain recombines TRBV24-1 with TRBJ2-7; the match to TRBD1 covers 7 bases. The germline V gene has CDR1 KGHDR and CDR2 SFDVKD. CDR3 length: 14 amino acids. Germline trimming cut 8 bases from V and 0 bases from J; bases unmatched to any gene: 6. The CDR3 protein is CATTEGADSYEQYF. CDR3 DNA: TGTGCCACCACCGAGGGGGCCGACTCCTACGAGCAGTACTTC.

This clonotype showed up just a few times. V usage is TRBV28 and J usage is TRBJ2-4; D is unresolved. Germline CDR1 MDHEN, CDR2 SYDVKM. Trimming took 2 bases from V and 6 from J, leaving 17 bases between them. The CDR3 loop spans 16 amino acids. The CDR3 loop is CASSLVTRAMGNIQYF. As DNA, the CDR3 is TGTGCCAGCAGTTTAGTGACCCGGGCTATGGGAAACATTCAGTACTTC.

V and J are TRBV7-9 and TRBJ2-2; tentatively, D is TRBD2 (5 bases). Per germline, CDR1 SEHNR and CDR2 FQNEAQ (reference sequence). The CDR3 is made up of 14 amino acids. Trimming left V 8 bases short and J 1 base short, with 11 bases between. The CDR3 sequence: CASQRAVNTGELFF. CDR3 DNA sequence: TGTGCCAGCCAGAGGGCGGTGAACACCGGGGAGCTGTTTTTT.

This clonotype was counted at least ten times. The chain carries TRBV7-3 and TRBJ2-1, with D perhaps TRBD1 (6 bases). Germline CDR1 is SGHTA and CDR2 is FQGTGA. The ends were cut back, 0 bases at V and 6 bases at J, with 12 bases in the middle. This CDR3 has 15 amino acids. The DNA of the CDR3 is TGTGCCAGCAGCTTAACCACAGGGTGGGGCAATGAGCAGTTCTTC. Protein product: CASSLTTGWGNEQFF.

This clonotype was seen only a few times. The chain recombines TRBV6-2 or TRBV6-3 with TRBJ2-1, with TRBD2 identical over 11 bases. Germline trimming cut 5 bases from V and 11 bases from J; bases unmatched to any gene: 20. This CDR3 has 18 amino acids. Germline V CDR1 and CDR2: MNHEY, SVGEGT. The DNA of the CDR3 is TGTGCCAGCAGTGCTCCACTAGCGGGAGCACCCATGGCTATTAAGCAGTTCTTC. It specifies CASSAPLAGAPMAIKQFF.

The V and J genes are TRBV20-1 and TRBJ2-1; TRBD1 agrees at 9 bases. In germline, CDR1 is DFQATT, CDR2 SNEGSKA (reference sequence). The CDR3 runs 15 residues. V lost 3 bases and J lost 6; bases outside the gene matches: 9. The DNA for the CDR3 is TGCAGTGCTAGGATCCGGGACAGGGTTAGCAATGAGCAGTTCTTC. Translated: CSARIRDRVSNEQFF.

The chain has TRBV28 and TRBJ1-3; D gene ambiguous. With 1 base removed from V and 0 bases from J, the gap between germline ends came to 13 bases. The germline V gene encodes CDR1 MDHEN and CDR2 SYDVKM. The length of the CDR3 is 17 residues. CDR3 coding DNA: TGTGCCAGCAGTTTATTTCTCAACCAGCTCTCTGGAAACACCATATATTTT. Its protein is CASSLFLNQLSGNTIYF.

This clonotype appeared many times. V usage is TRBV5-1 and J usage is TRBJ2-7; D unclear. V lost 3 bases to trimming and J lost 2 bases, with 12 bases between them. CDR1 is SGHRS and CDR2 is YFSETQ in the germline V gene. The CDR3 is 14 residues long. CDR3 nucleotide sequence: TGCGCCAGCAGCTCGGCTTGGGCGGCCTACGAGCAGTACTTC. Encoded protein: CASSSAWAAYEQYF.

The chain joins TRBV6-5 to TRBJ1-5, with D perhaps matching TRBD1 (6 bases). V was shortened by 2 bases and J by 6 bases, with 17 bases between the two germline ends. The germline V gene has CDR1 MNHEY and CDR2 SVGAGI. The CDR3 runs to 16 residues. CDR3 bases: TGTGCCAGCAGTTACCCCAGGCAGGGGTCCATTCAGCCCCAGCATTTT. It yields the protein CASSYPRQGSIQPQHF.

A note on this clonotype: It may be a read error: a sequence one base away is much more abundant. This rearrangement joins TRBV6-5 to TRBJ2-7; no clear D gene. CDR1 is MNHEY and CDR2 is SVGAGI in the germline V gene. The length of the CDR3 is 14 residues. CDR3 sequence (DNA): TGTGCCAGCAGTCTACCGACGGGTTCCTACGAGCAGAACTTC. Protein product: CASSLPTGSYEQNF.

CDR3 DNA: TGTGCCAGCGGGAGAGTCCCCACAGATACGCAGTATTTT. It is translated as CASGRVPTDTQYF. This chain links TRBV28 with TRBJ2-3; D perhaps matches TRBD2 (5 bases). V lost 8 bases to trimming and J lost 2 bases, with 11 bases between them. The CDR3 covers 13 residues. Per germline, CDR1 MDHEN and CDR2 SYDVKM.

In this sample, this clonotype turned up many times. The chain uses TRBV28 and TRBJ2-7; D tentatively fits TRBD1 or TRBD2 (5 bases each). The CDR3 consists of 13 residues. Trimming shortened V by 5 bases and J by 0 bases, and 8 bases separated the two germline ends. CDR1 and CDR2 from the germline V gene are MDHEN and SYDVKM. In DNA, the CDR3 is TGTGCCAGCAGTGGGGGTCCCTCCTACGAGCAGTACTTC. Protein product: CASSGGPSYEQYF.

CDR3 nucleotide sequence: TGTGCCAGCCCAAGGGGAGGGTTTGCGAGCACCGGGGAGCTGTTTTTT. Amino acids: CASPRGGFASTGELFF. J is TRBJ2-2 and V is TRBV21-1; the D call of TRBD2 is as the table states it, not checked on the DNA. TRBV21-1 is annotated as a pseudogene. The CDR3 consists of 16 residues.

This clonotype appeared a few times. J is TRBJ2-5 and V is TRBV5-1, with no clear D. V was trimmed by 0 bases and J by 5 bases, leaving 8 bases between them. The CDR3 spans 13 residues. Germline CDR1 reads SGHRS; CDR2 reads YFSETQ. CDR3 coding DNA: TGCGCCAGCAGCTTGGAAAACGGGGAGACCCAGTACTTC. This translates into CASSLENGETQYF.

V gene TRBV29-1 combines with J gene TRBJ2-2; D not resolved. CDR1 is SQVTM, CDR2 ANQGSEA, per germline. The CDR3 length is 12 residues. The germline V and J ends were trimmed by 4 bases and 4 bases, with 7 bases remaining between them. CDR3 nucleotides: TGCAGCGTTGGAAGGGTCACCGGGGAGCTGTTTTTT. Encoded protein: CSVGRVTGELFF.

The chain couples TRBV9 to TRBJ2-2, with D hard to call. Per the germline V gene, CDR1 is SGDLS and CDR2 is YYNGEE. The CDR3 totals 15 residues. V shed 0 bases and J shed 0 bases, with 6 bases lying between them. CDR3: CASSVAAANTGELFF. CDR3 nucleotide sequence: TGTGCCAGCAGCGTAGCGGCCGCGAACACCGGGGAGCTGTTTTTT.

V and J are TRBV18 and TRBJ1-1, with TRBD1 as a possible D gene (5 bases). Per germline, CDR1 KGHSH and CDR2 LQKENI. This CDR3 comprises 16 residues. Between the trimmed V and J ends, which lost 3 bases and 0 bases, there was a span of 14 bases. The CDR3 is CASSPVLDNMNTEAFF. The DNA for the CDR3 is TGTGCCAGCTCACCCGTCCTGGACAACATGAACACTGAAGCTTTCTTT.

CDR3 protein: CASSLSRQGEAFF. The CDR3 DNA reads TGTGCCAGCAGCTTATCCAGGCAGGGAGAAGCTTTCTTT. The chain uses TRBV11-2 and TRBJ1-1; TRBD1 is a possible D gene (5 bases). V lost 2 bases and J lost 8, with 12 bases in between. CDR1 and CDR2 (germline): SGHAT, FQNNGV. CDR3 length: 13 residues.

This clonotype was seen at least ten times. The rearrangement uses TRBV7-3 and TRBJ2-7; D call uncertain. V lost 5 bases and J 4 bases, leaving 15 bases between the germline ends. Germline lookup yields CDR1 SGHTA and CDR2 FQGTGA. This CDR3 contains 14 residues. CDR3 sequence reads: CASSLGPRAYEQYF. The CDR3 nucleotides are TGTGCCAGCAGCCTCGGGCCACGGGCGTACGAGCAGTACTTC.